The clone carrying this T cell receptor (beta chain) was observed at least ten times. The antigen remains undetermined. The record originates from a study of neurological immune-mediated disorders. Each CDR3 protein gets one entry after TCRdb re-called the 5' RACE reads with MiXCR. The data contain over 45,000 distinct CDR3 sequences, approximately 5.8% of them seen just once; the ten biggest clones take up less than 1.5%. The V end was cut by 7 bases, the J end by 4 bases, with 14 bases between. CDR3 length: 13 residues. Germline CDR1 SGHRS, CDR2 YFSETQ. Study conclusions and caveats: It was the repertoires of 18 of 34 multiple sclerosis patients that phylogenetic grouping placed in one related-CDR3 cluster, which is a possible signature.

The rearrangement links TRBV5-1 to TRBJ2-5; TRBD2 might be the D (7 bases). The sequence derives from a woman in her late teens or twenties with multiple sclerosis. Sequenced material: CD4+ T cells from blood. The CDR3 sequence is CASCRGARETQYF. CDR3 nucleotides: TGCGCCAGCTGTCGGGGGGCGAGAGAGACCCAGTACTTC.